One sample yielded the 17 T cell receptor beta chains listed below, sequenced in a study of glioma-infiltrating T cells after dendritic cell vaccination. Sequencing used immunoSEQ multiplex PCR; TCRdb keeps in-frame clones, though not all of them. Among more than 85,000 clones, more than 70% were seen once, and the ten largest hold roughly 2.9%. Sequences were derived from blood, sampled before dendritic cell vaccination. These receptors were collected from a human donor with glioblastoma.

The CDR3 DNA reads TGTGCCAGCAGCCCCCCGCGACAGATGATTGAAGCTTTCTTT. Its protein product is CASSPPRQMIEAFF. This sequence joins TRBV7-9 and TRBJ1-1; possibly TRBD1 for D (5 bases). V was pared by 5 bases and J by 7 bases, with 17 bases between. Germline V CDR1 and CDR2: SEHNR, FQNEAQ (reference sequence). The length of the CDR3 is 14 residues.

This chain connects TRBV5-5 to TRBJ1-6; tentatively, D is TRBD1 (6 bases). The ends were cut back, 3 bases at V and 4 bases at J, with 14 bases in the middle. The germline V gene encodes CDR1 SGHKS and CDR2 YYEKEE (reference sequence). This CDR3 is 16 amino acids long. The CDR3 DNA reads TGTGCCAGCAGCTCACCAATGAGGGGGTATAATTCACCCCTCCACTTT. Translating gives CASSSPMRGYNSPLHF. Drawing the rest from reference TRBV5-5 and TRBJ1-6, the complete variable domain is DAGVTQSPTHLIKTRGQQVTLRCSPISGHKSVSWYQQVLGQGPQFIFQYYEKEERGRGNFPDRFSARQFPNYSSELNVNALLLGDSALYLCASSSPMRGYNSPLHFGNGTRLTVT.

The chain combines TRBV6-5 with TRBJ1-3, with D maybe TRBD1 (6 bases). Germline CDR1 reads MNHEY; CDR2 reads SVGAGI. Trimming removed 6 bases at V and 0 bases at J, with 6 bases between. This CDR3 is built from 13 residues. CDR3 in amino acids: CASRGHSGNTIYF. In DNA form, the CDR3 reads TGTGCCAGCAGGGGACACTCTGGAAACACCATATATTTT.

This clone showed up just a few times. This chain joins TRBV5-6 and TRBJ1-6; 8 positions match TRBD1. Germline loops: CDR1 SGHDT, CDR2 YYEEEE. CDR3 length: 14 residues. The V gene end was trimmed by 0 bases and the J gene end by 14 bases; junction bases not matched to a gene: 7. CDR3: CASSLGQGFGTLHF. CDR3 nucleotide sequence: TGTGCCAGCAGCTTGGGACAGGGGTTTGGGACCCTCCACTTT.

This clone was observed at least ten times. CDR3 sequence: CASSEGAGQETQYF. CDR3 DNA: TGTGCCAGCAGCGAAGGGGCAGGGCAAGAGACCCAGTACTTC. The genes are TRBV6-4 and TRBJ2-5, with a possible D match to TRBD1 (5 bases). The CDR3 length is 14 residues. Germline CDR1 reads MRHNA; CDR2 reads SNTAGT. Trimming removed 6 bases at V and 2 bases at J, with 13 bases between.

The gene calls are TRBV9 and TRBJ2-7; TRBD2 agrees at 7 bases. The CDR3 covers 14 residues. J lost 5 bases, V lost 0 bases, and 5 bases had no gene match. Germline values: CDR1 SGDLS, CDR2 YYNGEE. This chain's CDR3 is CASSVEGGIHEQYF. CDR3 bases: TGTGCCAGCAGCGTAGAGGGAGGGATCCACGAGCAGTACTTC.

This clone was observed once. The V call is TRBV7-7, the J call TRBJ2-1; the match to TRBD1 covers 9 bases. With V trimmed by 6 bases and J by 7 bases, 7 bases remained unmatched. Germline CDR1 reads SSHAT; CDR2 reads FNYEAQ (reference sequence). The length of the CDR3 is 14 residues. The CDR3 bases are TGTGCCAGCAGTCCTCGACAGGGGGAGAATGAGCAGTTCTTC. Translating gives CASSPRQGENEQFF.

This clone was seen a few times. The chain recombines TRBV7-8 with TRBJ1-3; D ambiguous. Germline values: CDR1 SGHVS, CDR2 FQNEAQ. Trimming cost V 7 bases and J 9 bases, with 28 bases left between them. CDR3 length equals 17 residues. CDR3 nucleotide sequence: TGTGCCAGCACCTTGGGCCGAGACACAACCCTTGTTGGCACCATATATTTT. Translating gives CASTLGRDTTLVGTIYF.

This rearrangement joins TRBV18 to TRBJ2-3; D unresolved. The germline CDR1 and CDR2 sequences are KGHSH and LQKENI. V lost 5 bases to trimming and J lost 4 bases, with 4 bases between them. The CDR3 is 11 residues long. In DNA form, the CDR3 reads TGTGCCAGCTCAACTTCAGATACGCAGTATTTT. Protein sequence: CASSTSDTQYF.

CDR3: CAWSVEWGGEAYEQYF. As DNA, the CDR3 is TGTGCCTGGAGTGTGGAGTGGGGGGGAGAAGCCTACGAGCAGTACTTC. The gene calls are TRBV30 and TRBJ2-7, with 7 bases aligning to TRBD2. J gave up 2 bases and V 0 bases, and 10 bases lay outside the gene matches. CDR3 length: 16 amino acids. Germline V lookup: CDR1 GTSNPN, CDR2 SVGIG (reference sequence). The full variable domain, its missing parts supplied by reference TRBV30 and TRBJ2-7, is SQTIHQWPATLVQPVGSPLSLECTVEGTSNPNLYWYRQAAGRGLQLLFYSVGIGQISSEVPQNLSASRPQDRQFILSSKKLLLSDSGFYLCAWSVEWGGEAYEQYFGPGTRLTVT.

This chain connects TRBV4-1 to TRBJ1-6, with D maybe TRBD1 (5 bases). The CDR3 contains 15 residues. Germline-derived CDR1 and CDR2 are MGHRA and YSYEKL. Trimming cost V 4 bases and J 4 bases, with 11 bases left between them. The CDR3 DNA reads TGCGCCAGCAGCCTACAGGCAGAATATAATTCACCCCTCCACTTT. This encodes CASSLQAEYNSPLHF.

The chain has TRBV7-9 and TRBJ2-2; 7 bases map to TRBD2. CDR3 length: 14 residues. Germline values: CDR1 SEHNR, CDR2 FQNEAQ (reference sequence). The J segment lost 4 bases and the V segment lost 7 bases, leaving 6 bases of the junction unmatched. The CDR3 nucleotides are TGTGCCAGCATCGAGGGACTATCCACCGGGGAGCTGTTTTTT. This codes for CASIEGLSTGELFF. The full variable domain, completed using reference TRBV7-9 and TRBJ2-2, is DTGVSQNPRHKITKRGQNVTFRCDPISEHNRLYWYRQTLGQGPEFLTYFQNEAQLEKSRLLSDRFSAERPKGSFSTLEIQRTEQGDSAMYLCASIEGLSTGELFFGEGSRLTVL.

This chain joins TRBV7-2 and TRBJ1-6, with 12 bases aligning to TRBD1. The junction had 14 bases not matched to a gene; V was cut back by 4 bases and J by 10 bases. This CDR3 spans 18 amino acids. Germline V gives CDR1 SGHTA, CDR2 FQGNSA. CDR3 protein: CASSSFPGQGAATSPLHF. CDR3 in DNA: TGTGCCAGCAGCTCGTTTCCGGGACAGGGGGCGGCAACCTCACCCCTCCACTTT. The full variable domain, rest sourced from reference TRBV7-2 and TRBJ1-6, is GAGVSQSPSNKVTEKGKDVELRCDPISGHTALYWYRQSLGQGLEFLIYFQGNSAPDKSGLPSDRFSAERTGGSVSTLTIQRTQQEDSAVYLCASSSFPGQGAATSPLHFGNGTRLTVT.

This clone was seen more than once but under ten times. V and J are TRBV7-9 and TRBJ2-3; no clear D gene. The CDR3 covers 13 residues. V shed 3 bases and J shed 3 bases, with 7 bases lying between them. Germline CDR1 SEHNR, CDR2 FQNEAQ (reference sequence). CDR3 loop: CASSLGHTDTQYF. The CDR3 nucleotides read TGTGCCAGCAGCTTGGGCCATACAGATACGCAGTATTTT.

In its sample, this clone was seen once. This rearrangement joins TRBV7-3 to TRBJ2-1; 9 nucleotides line up with TRBD1. J gave up 7 bases and V 4 bases, and 8 bases lay outside the gene matches. This CDR3 spans 15 amino acids. CDR1 SGHTA and CDR2 FQGTGA come from the germline V gene. CDR3 in DNA: TGTGCCAGCAGCTCCCCCGGACAGGGGATTAATGAGCAGTTCTTC. It translates to CASSSPGQGINEQFF.

The chain is built from TRBV7-2 and TRBJ2-7, with D perhaps TRBD2 (6 bases). This CDR3 has 15 amino acids. Germline V gene lookup returns CDR1 SGHTA and CDR2 FQGNSA. The ends were cut back, 0 bases at V and 0 bases at J, with 9 bases in the middle. The CDR3 loop is CASSLAWDSSYEQYF. CDR3 nucleotides: TGTGCCAGCAGCTTAGCGTGGGACTCCTCCTACGAGCAGTACTTC.

The rearrangement uses TRBV5-4 and TRBJ2-4; unclear D gene. Looked up from germline, CDR1 is SGHNT and CDR2 is YYREEE (reference sequence). The V gene lost 4 bases and the J gene lost 6 bases, with 14 bases spanning the gap. The CDR3 totals 14 residues. The CDR3 coding sequence is TGTGCCAGCAGCACCCCTCGAGATGGAAACATTCAGTACTTC. It codes for CASSTPRDGNIQYF.